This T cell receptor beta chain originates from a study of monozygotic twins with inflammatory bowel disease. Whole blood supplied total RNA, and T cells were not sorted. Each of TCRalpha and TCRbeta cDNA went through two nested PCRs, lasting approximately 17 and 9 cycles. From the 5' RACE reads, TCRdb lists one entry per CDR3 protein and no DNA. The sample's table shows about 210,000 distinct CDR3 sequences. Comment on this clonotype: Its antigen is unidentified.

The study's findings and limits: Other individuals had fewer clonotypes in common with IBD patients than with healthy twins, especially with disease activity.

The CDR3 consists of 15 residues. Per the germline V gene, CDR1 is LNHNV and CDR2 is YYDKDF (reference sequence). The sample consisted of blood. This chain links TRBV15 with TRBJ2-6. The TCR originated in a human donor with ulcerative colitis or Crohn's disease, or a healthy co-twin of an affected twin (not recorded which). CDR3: CATSRDFRGANVLTF. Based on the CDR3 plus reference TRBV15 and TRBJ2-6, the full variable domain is DAMVIQNPRYQVTQFGKPVTLSCSQTLNHNVMYWYQQKSSQAPKLLFHYYDKDFNNEADTPDNFQSRRPNTSFCFLDIRSPGLGDTAMYLCATSRDFRGANVLTFGAGSRLTVL.